Presented here are 8 T cell receptor beta chains from one specimen sequenced in a study of T cell responses to AZD1222 COVID-19 vaccine. TCRdb's copy holds only in-frame clones and misses some; the assay was immunoSEQ multiplex PCR. The profile covers about 99,000 clones, with 85% to 90% appearing a single time and less than 3.5% taken by the ten largest. This material consisted of peripheral blood, taken on day 0 of AZD1222 vaccination. The receptors stem from an adult in good health.

This chain joins TRBV19 and TRBJ1-3; no clear D. Germline V gives CDR1 LNHDA, CDR2 SQIVND (reference sequence). V was trimmed by 3 bases and J by 0 bases, leaving 9 bases between them. The CDR3 has 15 amino acids. The CDR3 DNA reads as TGTGCCAGTAGTATTGGGCCGTACTCTGGAAACACCATATATTTT. Residues: CASSIGPYSGNTIYF. The full variable domain, in which reference TRBV19 and TRBJ1-3 provide the parts outside the CDR3, is DGGITQSPKYLFRKEGQNVTLSCEQNLNHDAMYWYRQDPGQGLRLIYYSQIVNDFQKGDIAEGYSVSREKKESFPLTVTSAQKNPTAFYLCASSIGPYSGNTIYFGEGSWLTVV.

CDR3 protein: CASSVWGSNQPQHF. The CDR3 DNA reads TGTGCCAGCAGTGTGTGGGGAAGCAATCAGCCCCAGCATTTT. The rearrangement links TRBV28 to TRBJ1-5; D ambiguous. V shed 5 bases and J shed 1 base, with 9 bases lying between them. Germline values: CDR1 MDHEN, CDR2 SYDVKM. CDR3 length equals 14 residues.

This rearrangement joins TRBV4-1 to TRBJ2-1, with 8 bases matching TRBD2. The CDR3 loop spans 16 amino acids. Germline V gives CDR1 MGHRA, CDR2 YSYEKL. Losses at the gene ends were 6 bases for V and 8 bases for J; bases not matched to a gene: 15. The CDR3 is CASSRFAGGPRDEQFF. The DNA for the CDR3 is TGCGCCAGCAGTCGGTTTGCGGGAGGCCCTCGGGATGAGCAGTTCTTC.

V is TRBV7-2 and J is TRBJ1-2; the D gene is possibly TRBD1 (5 bases). The CDR3 consists of 14 residues. Deletions cut 1 base from V and 3 bases from J, with 9 bases between. Germline CDR1 reads SGHTA; CDR2 reads FQGNSA. The CDR3 nucleotides are TGTGCCAGCAGCTTAGGGGGGACGGACTATGGCTACACCTTC. This translates into CASSLGGTDYGYTF.

This chain connects TRBV27 to TRBJ2-7; 10 nucleotides match TRBD2. CDR1 and CDR2 (germline): MNHEY, SMNVEV (reference sequence). The CDR3 extends over 17 amino acids. Losses at the gene ends were 6 bases for V and 5 bases for J; bases not matched to a gene: 16. The chain's CDR3 is CASRRTSGFGGGDEQYF. CDR3 DNA: TGTGCCAGCAGAAGGACTAGCGGTTTTGGAGGTGGGGACGAGCAGTACTTC.

The chain joins TRBV20-1 to TRBJ2-7; D is uncertain. The V gene's germline CDR1 is DFQATT and CDR2 SNEGSKA (reference sequence). The V end lost 3 bases, the J end lost 6 bases, and 12 bases lay between the germline ends. This CDR3 contains 12 residues. The CDR3 sequence is CSASFSYAEQYF. The CDR3 DNA sequence: TGCAGTGCTAGTTTTAGTTACGCCGAGCAGTACTTC.

The chain combines TRBV28 with TRBJ1-3; no clear D gene. This CDR3 is built from 14 residues. Germline values: CDR1 MDHEN, CDR2 SYDVKM. Trimming shortened V by 8 bases and J by 0 bases, and 11 bases separated the two germline ends. In DNA, the CDR3 is TGTGCCAGCGAAGAGGTTTTCTCTGGAAACACCATATATTTT. Its protein is CASEEVFSGNTIYF.

CDR3 sequence reads: CASSPPPATPQHF. The CDR3 DNA reads as TGTGCCAGTAGTCCGCCCCCCGCGACGCCCCAGCATTTT. This chain joins TRBV19 and TRBJ1-5; D remains unclear. Trimming took 5 bases from V and 9 from J, leaving 14 bases between them. CDR3 length: 13 residues. From germline, CDR1 is LNHDA and CDR2 SQIVND (reference sequence).